The rows below give T cell receptor beta chains drawn from one sample of a study of human T cells and chemical hapten exposure. TCRdb processed the RACE reads anew with MiXCR; each CDR3 protein has one entry. The data show roughly 50,000 distinct CDR3 sequences, with approximately 9.9% seen just once and around a sixth held by the top ten. The sequences come from whole blood, collected in connection with sensitization to the hapten diphenylcyclopropenone (DPC). These receptors all stem from a woman aged 40 to 50 with alopecia areata. Some clones in this sample may be carry-over from other donors' samples. The CDR3 runs from the conserved cysteine through the conserved F or W. D genes are given only for firm matches. The listing skips clone size in some rows; elsewhere it reads once, few, many or a size class.

18	TRBD1	TRBV29-1	.	TRBJ2-3	TGCAGCGTTGAAGATTGGGGACAGGGGCCGACTAGCACAGATACGCAGTATTTT	CSVEDWGQGPTSTDTQYF
12	.	TRBV27	many	TRBJ2-3	TGTGCCAGCAGCCCAGTCGGAAATACGCAGTATTTT	CASSPVGNTQYF
16	.	TRBV5-1	.	TRBJ2-1	TGCGCCAGCAGCAGGGGCCACAGAGATCTGTACAATGAGCAGTTCTTC	CASSRGHRDLYNEQFF
13	.	TRBV9	few	TRBJ2-5	TGTGCCAGCAGCGTAAGCTACCGGGAGACCCAGTACTTC	CASSVSYRETQYF
13	.	TRBV2	few	TRBJ2-5	TGTGCCAGTCGTAGGGCGTCAACGGAGACCCAGTACTTC	CASRRASTETQYF
14	.	TRBV30	many	TRBJ1-1	TGTGCCTGGATCCCCGGGTACACGAACACTGAAGCTTTCTTT	CAWIPGYTNTEAFF
14	.	TRBV5-1	.	TRBJ2-1	TGCGCCAGCAGCTATCCCGAAGGGAGAAATGAGCAGTTCTTC	CASSYPEGRNEQFF
14	TRBD1	TRBV7-9	.	TRBJ2-4	TGTGCCAGCAGCTCGACAGGGGGCGGAAACATTCAGTACTTC	CASSSTGGGNIQYF
13	.	TRBV25-1	few	TRBJ2-7	TGTGCCAGCAGTGAATGGGCAGTCTACGAGCAGTACTTC	CASSEWAVYEQYF
17	.	TRBV6-2/TRBV6-3	many	TRBJ2-7	TGTGCCAGCACCTCAAGCACCGGGGTCAGCCTACTTCACGAGCAGTACTTC	CASTSSTGVSLLHEQYF
16	.	TRBV4-1	.	TRBJ2-1	TGCGCCAGCAGCCAAGTGGTCGGAGGCGGTGGATATGAGCAGTTCTTC	CASSQVVGGGGYEQFF
14	.	TRBV4-1	few	TRBJ1-4	TGCGCCAGCAGCGTGTCGGCAGTTAATGAAAAACTGTTTTTT	CASSVSAVNEKLFF
13	TRBD1	TRBV7-6	.	TRBJ2-7	TGTGCCAGCAGCTTGGACAGGGTCGGCGAGCAGTACTTC	CASSLDRVGEQYF
12	.	TRBV29-1	many	TRBJ2-2	TGCAGCGGATCAAAGAACACCGGGGAGCTGTTTTTT	CSGSKNTGELFF
16	.	TRBV11-2	.	TRBJ2-5	TGTGCCAGCAGCTTAGGACCTGGCGGGCCCCAAGAGACCCAGTACTTC	CASSLGPGGPQETQYF
12	.	TRBV11-2	many	TRBJ2-3	TGTGCCAGCAGCCCAGATAGGGGTACGCAGTATTTT	CASSPDRGTQYF
14	TRBD1	TRBV5-1	many	TRBJ2-3	TGCGCCAGCAGGACAGGGGAGGACACAGATACGCAGTATTTT	CASRTGEDTDTQYF
12	.	TRBV29-1	few	TRBJ1-2	TGCAGCGTTGGACAGTTACTTTATGGCTACACCTTC	CSVGQLLYGYTF
13	.	TRBV24-1	many	TRBJ2-3	TGTGCCACCATTGGGCAGAACACAGATACGCAGTATTTT	CATIGQNTDTQYF
13	TRBD2	TRBV6-2/TRBV6-3	many	TRBJ2-1	TGTGCCAGCAGTGGGGGACTAGCCGGTGAGCAGTTCTTC	CASSGGLAGEQFF
15	TRBD2	TRBV30	.	TRBJ2-7	TGTGCCTCCCGAGACCGGGACTATGCATTGTACGAGCAGTACTTC	CASRDRDYALYEQYF
14	.	TRBV2	many	TRBJ1-6	TGTGCCAGCAGCGAGACAGACCGAATTCAGGCCCTCCACTTT	CASSETDRIQALHF
18	.	TRBV7-9	many	TRBJ2-4	TGTGCCAGCAGCCCAGGAGCCTTAGACCGCCTAGCCAAAAACATTCAGTACTTC	CASSPGALDRLAKNIQYF
12	.	TRBV12-3/TRBV12-4	many	TRBJ1-2	TGTGCCAGCAGTTTGGGTCTCCCCGGCTACACCTTC	CASSLGLPGYTF
14	.	TRBV12-3/TRBV12-4	.	TRBJ1-5	TGTGCCAGCAGTTTGGGCAGGCGCAATCAGCCCCAGCATTTT	CASSLGRRNQPQHF
13	.	TRBV5-1	many	TRBJ2-5	TGCGCCAGCAGCTTGACAGCCCTACAGACCCAGTACTTC	CASSLTALQTQYF
14	TRBD1	TRBV5-1	many	TRBJ2-7	TGCGCCAGCAGCTTGGGGACAGGGCTCTACGAGCAGTACTTC	CASSLGTGLYEQYF
14	.	TRBV28	.	TRBJ2-7	TGTGCCAGCAGATACGGGACGGCGACCTACGAGCAGTACTTC	CASRYGTATYEQYF
15	TRBD1	TRBV6-4	few	TRBJ2-3	TGTGCCAGCAGTGACTCCGGTAAGGGGGCGGATACGCAGTATTTT	CASSDSGKGADTQYF
16	TRBD1	TRBV7-6	few	TRBJ2-1	TGTGCCAGCAGCTTGGGGACAGGGTCTTCCTACAATGAGCAGTTCTTC	CASSLGTGSSYNEQFF
14	TRBD1	TRBV7-6	many	TRBJ1-2	TGTGCCAGCAGCTTGACAGGGGGAAACTATGGCTACACCTTC	CASSLTGGNYGYTF
15	.	TRBV5-1	many	TRBJ2-2	TGCGCCAGCAGCTTGGACGGACATTACACCGGGGAGCTGTTTTTT	CASSLDGHYTGELFF
12	.	TRBV7-9	many	TRBJ2-7	TGTGCCAGCAGCCGGGGAACCTACGAGCAGTACTTC	CASSRGTYEQYF
12	.	TRBV7-9	.	TRBJ1-1	TGTGCCAGCAGCTTGAAAGACACTGAAGCTTTCTTT	CASSLKDTEAFF
13	TRBD1	TRBV5-1	.	TRBJ2-7	TGCGCCATCAGCTTCACAGGGGCGCCCGAGCAGTACTTC	CAISFTGAPEQYF
14	.	TRBV2	many	TRBJ1-5	TGTGCCAGCAGTGAAGCAGGGGAATTCCAGCCCCAGCATTTT	CASSEAGEFQPQHF
12	.	TRBV7-9	few	TRBJ1-2	TGTGCCAGCAGCCCAGTGAACTATGGCTACACCTTC	CASSPVNYGYTF